This T cell receptor beta chain comes out of a study of blood T cell repertoires in COVID-19. Overall study context: Acute and convalescent COVID-19 samples came from the United States, Italy and Spain. PBMCs, B-cell-depleted T cells, or T cells were the source of the cDNA or gDNA that made up the material.

The CDR3 length is 14 residues. V was shortened by 3 bases and J by 6 bases, with 13 bases between the two germline ends. Germline CDR1 SGHNT, CDR2 YYREEE (reference sequence). Adults between roughly 18 and 90 years of age took part from more than 20 US areas. The study assigned cohorts using participant-reported clinical history. TCRdb's copy holds only in-frame clones and misses some; the assay was immunoSEQ multiplex PCR. Of a few hundred thousand clones in the sample, about 92% were seen once. V gene TRBV5-4 combines with J gene TRBJ2-1; a possible D gene is TRBD1 (6 bases). Sample: PBMCs or T cells enriched from blood (not recorded which). This clonotype originated in a young woman who had recovered from COVID-19. In DNA, the CDR3 is TGTGCCAGCAGCTCCCGTAGGGGGAGCAATGAGCAGTTCTTC. This sequence encodes CASSSRRGSNEQFF. The complete variable domain, with remaining parts taken from reference TRBV5-4 and TRBJ2-1, reads ETGVTQSPTHLIKTRGQQVTLRCSSQSGHNTVSWYQQALGQGPQFIFQYYREEENGRGNFPPRFSGLQFPNYSSELNVNALELDDSALYLCASSSRRGSNEQFFGPGTRLTVL.